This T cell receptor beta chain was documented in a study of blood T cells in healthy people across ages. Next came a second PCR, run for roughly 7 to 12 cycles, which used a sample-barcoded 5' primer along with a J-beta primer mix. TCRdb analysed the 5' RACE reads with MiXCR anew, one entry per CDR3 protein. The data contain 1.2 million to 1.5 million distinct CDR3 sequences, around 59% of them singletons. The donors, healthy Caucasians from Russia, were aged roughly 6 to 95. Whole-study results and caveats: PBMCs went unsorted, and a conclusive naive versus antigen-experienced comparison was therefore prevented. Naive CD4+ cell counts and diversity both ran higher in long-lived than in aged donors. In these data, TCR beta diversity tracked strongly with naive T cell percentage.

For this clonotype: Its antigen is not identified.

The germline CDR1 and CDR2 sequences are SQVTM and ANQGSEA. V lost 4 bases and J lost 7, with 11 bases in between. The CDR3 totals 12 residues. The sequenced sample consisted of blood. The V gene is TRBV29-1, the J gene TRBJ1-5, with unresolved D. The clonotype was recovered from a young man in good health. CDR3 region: CSVVLEGQPQHF. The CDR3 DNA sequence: TGCAGCGTTGTGTTAGAAGGGCAGCCCCAGCATTTT.